Here is one T cell receptor beta chain with its context. The source of the sample is a study of control samples from healthy donors and cancer patients. TCRdb's copy holds only in-frame clones and misses some; the assay was immunoSEQ multiplex PCR. Of approximately 82,000 clones in the sample, around 87% were seen once. The sequenced sample was blood. The origin of this receptor is a man between 45 and 60 years old in good health.

Here the CDR3 reads CASSPGTAETQYF. CDR3 nucleotides: TGTGCCAGCAGTCCTGGGACCGCAGAGACCCAGTACTTC. The chain is built from TRBV9 and TRBJ2-5, with D perhaps TRBD1 or TRBD2 (5 bases each). Germline assignment: CDR1 SGDLS and CDR2 YYNGEE. The CDR3 contains 13 residues. V lost 5 bases and J 4 bases, leaving 12 bases between the germline ends.